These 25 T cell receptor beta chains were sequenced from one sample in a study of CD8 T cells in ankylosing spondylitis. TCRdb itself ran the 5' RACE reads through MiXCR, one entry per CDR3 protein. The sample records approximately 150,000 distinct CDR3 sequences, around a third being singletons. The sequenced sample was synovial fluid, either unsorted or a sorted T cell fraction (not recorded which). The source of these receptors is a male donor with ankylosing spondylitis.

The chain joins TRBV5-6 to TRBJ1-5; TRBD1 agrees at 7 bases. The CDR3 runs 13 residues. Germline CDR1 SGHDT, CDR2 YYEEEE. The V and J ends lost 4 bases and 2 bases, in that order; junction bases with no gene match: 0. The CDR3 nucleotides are TGTGCCAGCAGCACAGGGGGCAATCAGCCCCAGCATTTT. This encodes CASSTGGNQPQHF.

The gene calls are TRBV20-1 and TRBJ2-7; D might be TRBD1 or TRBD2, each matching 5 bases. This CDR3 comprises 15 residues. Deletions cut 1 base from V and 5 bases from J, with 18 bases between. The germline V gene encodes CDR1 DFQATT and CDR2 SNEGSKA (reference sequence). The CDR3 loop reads CSARVAGTPGDEQYF. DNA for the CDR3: TGCAGTGCTAGAGTCGCCGGGACCCCAGGCGACGAGCAGTACTTC.

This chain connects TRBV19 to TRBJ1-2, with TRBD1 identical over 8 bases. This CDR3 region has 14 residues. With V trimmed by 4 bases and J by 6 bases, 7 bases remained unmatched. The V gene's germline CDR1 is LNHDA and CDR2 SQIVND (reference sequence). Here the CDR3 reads CASSTPQGANGYTF. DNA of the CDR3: TGTGCCAGTAGTACGCCCCAGGGGGCGAATGGCTACACCTTC.

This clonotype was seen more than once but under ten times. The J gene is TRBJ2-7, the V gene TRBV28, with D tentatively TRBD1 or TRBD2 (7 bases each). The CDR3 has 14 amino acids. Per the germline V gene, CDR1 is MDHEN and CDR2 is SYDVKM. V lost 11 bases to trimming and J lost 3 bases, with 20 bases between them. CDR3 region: CAGSPGGGLYEQYF. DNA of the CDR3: TGTGCCGGGTCTCCAGGGGGGGGGCTCTACGAGCAGTACTTC.

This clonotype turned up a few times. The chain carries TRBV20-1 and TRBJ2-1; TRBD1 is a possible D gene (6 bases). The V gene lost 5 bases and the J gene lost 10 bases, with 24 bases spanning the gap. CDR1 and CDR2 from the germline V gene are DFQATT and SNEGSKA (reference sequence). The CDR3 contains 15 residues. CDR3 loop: CSARTGTPTIKEQFF. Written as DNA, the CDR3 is TGCAGTGCTCGGACCGGGACACCAACGATCAAGGAGCAGTTCTTC.

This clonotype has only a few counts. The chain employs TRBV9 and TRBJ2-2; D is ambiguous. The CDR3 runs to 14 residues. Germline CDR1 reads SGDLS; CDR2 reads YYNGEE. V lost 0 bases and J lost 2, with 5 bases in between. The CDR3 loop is CASSVGHNTGELFF. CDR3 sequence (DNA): TGTGCCAGCAGCGTAGGACACAACACCGGGGAGCTGTTTTTT.

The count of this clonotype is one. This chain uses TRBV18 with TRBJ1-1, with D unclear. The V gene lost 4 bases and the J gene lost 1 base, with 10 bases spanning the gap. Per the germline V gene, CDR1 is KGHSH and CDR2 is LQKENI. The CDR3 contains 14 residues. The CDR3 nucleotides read TGTGCCAGCTCACTAACCTCTACGAACACTGAAGCTTTCTTT. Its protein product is CASSLTSTNTEAFF.

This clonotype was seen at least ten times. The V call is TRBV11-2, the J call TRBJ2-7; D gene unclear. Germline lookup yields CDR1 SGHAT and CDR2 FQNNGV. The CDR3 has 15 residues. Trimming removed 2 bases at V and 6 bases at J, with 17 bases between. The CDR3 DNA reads TGTGCCAGCAGCTTACGTCCCCTGGGGTGGGGCGAGCAGTACTTC. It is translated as CASSLRPLGWGEQYF. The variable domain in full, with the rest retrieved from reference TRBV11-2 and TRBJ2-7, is EAGVAQSPRYKIIEKRQSVAFWCNPISGHATLYWYQQILGQGPKLLIQFQNNGVVDDSQLPKDRFSAERLKGVDSTLKIQPAKLEDSAVYLCASSLRPLGWGEQYFGPGTRLTVT.

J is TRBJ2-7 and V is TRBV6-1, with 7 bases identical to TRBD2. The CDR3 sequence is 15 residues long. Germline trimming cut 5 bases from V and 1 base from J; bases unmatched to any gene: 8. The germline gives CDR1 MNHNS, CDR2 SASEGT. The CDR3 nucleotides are TGTGCCAGCAGTCTGGAGGGAGGGAGATCCTACGAGCAGTACTTC. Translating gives CASSLEGGRSYEQYF.

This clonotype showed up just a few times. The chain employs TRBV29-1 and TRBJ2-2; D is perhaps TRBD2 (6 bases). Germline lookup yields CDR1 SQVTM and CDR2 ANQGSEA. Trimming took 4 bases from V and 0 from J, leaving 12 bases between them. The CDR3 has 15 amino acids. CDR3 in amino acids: CSVGRGTANTGELFF. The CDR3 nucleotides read TGCAGCGTTGGGAGGGGAACCGCGAACACCGGGGAGCTGTTTTTT.

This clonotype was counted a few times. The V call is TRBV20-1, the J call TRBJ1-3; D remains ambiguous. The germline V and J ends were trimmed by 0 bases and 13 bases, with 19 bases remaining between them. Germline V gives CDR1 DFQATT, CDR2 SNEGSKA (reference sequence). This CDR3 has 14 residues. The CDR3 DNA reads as TGCAGTGCTAGAGATCTCCTGCAAGGGTCTTTAATATATTTT. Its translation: CSARDLLQGSLIYF.

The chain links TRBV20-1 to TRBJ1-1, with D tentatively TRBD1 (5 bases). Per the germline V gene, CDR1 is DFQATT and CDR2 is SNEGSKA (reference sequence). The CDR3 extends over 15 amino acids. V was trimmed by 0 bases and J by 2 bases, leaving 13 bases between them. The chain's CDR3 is CSARDSRDYNTEAFF. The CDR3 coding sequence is TGCAGTGCTAGAGATTCTCGGGACTATAACACTGAAGCTTTCTTT.

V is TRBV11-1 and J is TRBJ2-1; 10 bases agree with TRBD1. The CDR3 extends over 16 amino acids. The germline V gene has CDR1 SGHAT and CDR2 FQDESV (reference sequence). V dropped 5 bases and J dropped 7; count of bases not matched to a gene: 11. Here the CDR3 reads CASSPPRDRGSNEQFF. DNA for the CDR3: TGTGCCAGCAGCCCGCCCCGGGACAGGGGTAGTAATGAGCAGTTCTTC.

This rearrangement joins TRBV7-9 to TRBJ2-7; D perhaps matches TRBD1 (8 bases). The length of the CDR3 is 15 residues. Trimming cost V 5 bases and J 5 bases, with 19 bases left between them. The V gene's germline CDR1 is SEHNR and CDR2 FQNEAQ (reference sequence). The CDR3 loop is CASSPGTGGGNEQYF. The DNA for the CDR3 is TGTGCCAGCAGCCCCGGGACAGGCGGGGGAAACGAGCAGTACTTC.

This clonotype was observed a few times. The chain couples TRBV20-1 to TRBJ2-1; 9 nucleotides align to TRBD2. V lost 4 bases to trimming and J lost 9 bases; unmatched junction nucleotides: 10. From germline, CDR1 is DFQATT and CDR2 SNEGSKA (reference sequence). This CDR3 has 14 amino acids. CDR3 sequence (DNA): TGCAGTGCTAACCTGCGGGAGGGCCGTGGTGAGCAGTTCTTC. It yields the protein CSANLREGRGEQFF.

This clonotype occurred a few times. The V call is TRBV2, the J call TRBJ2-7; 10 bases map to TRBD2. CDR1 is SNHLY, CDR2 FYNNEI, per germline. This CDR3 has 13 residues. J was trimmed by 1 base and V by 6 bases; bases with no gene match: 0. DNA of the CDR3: TGTGCCAGCAGGACTAGCGGGTCCTACGAGCAGTACTTC. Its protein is CASRTSGSYEQYF.

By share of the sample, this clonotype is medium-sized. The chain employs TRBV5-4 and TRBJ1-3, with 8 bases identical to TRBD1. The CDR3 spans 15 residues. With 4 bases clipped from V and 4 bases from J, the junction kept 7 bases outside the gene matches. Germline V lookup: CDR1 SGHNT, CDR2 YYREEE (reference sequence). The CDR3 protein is CASSRQGKGGNTIYF. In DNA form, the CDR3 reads TGTGCCAGCAGCCGACAGGGGAAGGGAGGAAACACCATATATTTT.

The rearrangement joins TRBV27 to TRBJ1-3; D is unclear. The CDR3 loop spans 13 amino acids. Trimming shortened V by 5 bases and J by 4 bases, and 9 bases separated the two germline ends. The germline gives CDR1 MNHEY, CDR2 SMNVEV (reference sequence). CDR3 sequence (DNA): TGTGCCAGCAGTGTGCAGTCGGGAAACACCATATATTTT. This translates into CASSVQSGNTIYF.

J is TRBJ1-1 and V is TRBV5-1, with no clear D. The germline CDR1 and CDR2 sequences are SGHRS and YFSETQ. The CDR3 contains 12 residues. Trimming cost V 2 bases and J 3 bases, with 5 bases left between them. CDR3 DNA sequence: TGCGCCAGCAGCTTAACGGACACTGAAGCTTTCTTT. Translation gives CASSLTDTEAFF. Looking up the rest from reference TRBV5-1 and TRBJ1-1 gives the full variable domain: KAGVTQTPRYLIKTRGQQVTLSCSPISGHRSVSWYQQTPGQGLQFLFEYFSETQRNKGNFPGRFSGRQFSNSRSEMNVSTLELGDSALYLCASSLTDTEAFFGQGTRLTVV.

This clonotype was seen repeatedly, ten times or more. The CDR3, as DNA: TGTGCCAGCAGCCAGGACAGGGGAAGGAATGAGCAGTTCTTC. Translation: CASSQDRGRNEQFF. This sequence joins TRBV7-3 and TRBJ2-1; 9 nucleotides agree with TRBD1. The CDR3 extends over 14 amino acids. Losses at the gene ends were 5 bases for V and 7 bases for J; bases not matched to a gene: 6. Germline loops: CDR1 SGHTA, CDR2 FQGTGA.

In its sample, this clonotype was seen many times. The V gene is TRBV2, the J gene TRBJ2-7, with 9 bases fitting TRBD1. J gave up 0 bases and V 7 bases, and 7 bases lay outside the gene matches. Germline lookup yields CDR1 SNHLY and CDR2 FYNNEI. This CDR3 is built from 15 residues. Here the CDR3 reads CASTLRTGVSYEQYF. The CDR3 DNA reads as TGTGCCAGCACCCTCCGGACAGGGGTCTCCTACGAGCAGTACTTC. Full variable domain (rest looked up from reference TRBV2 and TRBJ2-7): EPEVTQTPSHQVTQMGQEVILRCVPISNHLYFYWYRQILGQKVEFLVSFYNNEISEKSEIFDDQFSVERPDGSNFTLKIRSTKLEDSAMYFCASTLRTGVSYEQYFGPGTRLTVT.

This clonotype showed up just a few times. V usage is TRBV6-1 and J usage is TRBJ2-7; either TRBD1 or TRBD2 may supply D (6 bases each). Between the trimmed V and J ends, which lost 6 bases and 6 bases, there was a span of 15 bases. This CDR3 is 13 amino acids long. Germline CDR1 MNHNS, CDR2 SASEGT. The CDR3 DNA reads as TGTGCCAGCAGACGACAGGAGGGGTCCGAGCAGTACTTC. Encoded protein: CASRRQEGSEQYF.

The CDR3 bases are TGTGCCAGCAGGTCACCTTTGGGAGATACGCAGTATTTT. Its translation is CASRSPLGDTQYF. The chain carries TRBV12-3 or TRBV12-4 and TRBJ2-3; D is uncertain. The V end lost 6 bases, the J end lost 5 bases, and 12 bases lay between the germline ends. The CDR3 contains 13 residues.

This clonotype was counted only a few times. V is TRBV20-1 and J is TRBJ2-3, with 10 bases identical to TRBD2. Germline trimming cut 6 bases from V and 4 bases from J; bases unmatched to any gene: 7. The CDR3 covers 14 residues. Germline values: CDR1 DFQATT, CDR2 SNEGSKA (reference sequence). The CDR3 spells CSAGASGRADTQYF. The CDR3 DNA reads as TGCAGTGCCGGGGCTAGCGGGAGAGCAGATACGCAGTATTTT.

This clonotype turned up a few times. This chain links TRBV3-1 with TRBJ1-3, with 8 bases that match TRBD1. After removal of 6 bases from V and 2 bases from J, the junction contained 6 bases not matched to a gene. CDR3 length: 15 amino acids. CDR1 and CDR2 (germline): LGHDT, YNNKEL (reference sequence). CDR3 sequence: CASRRTGKTGNTIYF. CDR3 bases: TGTGCCAGCAGGAGGACAGGGAAGACTGGAAACACCATATATTTT. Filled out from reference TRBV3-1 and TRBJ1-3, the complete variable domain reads DTAVSQTPKYLVTQMGNDKSIKCEQNLGHDTMYWYKQDSKKFLKIMFSYNNKELIINETVPNRFSPKSPDKAHLNLHINSLELGDSAVYFCASRRTGKTGNTIYFGEGSWLTVV.